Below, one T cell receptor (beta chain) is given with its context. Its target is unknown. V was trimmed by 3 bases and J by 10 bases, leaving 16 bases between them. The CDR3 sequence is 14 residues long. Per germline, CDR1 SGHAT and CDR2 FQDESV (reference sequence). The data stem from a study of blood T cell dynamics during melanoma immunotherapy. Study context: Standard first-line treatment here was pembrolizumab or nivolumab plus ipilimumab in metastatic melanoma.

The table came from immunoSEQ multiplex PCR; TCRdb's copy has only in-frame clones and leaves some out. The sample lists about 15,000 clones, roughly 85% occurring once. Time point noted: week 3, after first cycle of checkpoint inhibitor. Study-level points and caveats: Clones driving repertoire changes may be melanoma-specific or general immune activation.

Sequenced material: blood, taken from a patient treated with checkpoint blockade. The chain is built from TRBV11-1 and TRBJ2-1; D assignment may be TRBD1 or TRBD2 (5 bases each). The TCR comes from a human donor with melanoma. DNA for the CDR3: TGTGCCAGCAGCTTTCTTCCCGGGGCTGGGGAGCAGTTCTTC. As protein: CASSFLPGAGEQFF.